A selection of T cell receptor beta chains follows, all from one sample in a study of blood T cells in healthy people across ages. TCRdb redid the calling of the 5' RACE reads with MiXCR, one entry per CDR3 protein. The data show about 780,000 distinct CDR3 sequences, about 42% seen once. Sequencing was done on a sample of blood. These TCRs come from a man at least 80 years old in good health. Each CDR3 is given with its conserved first and last residue. A D gene is named only where the DNA matches it firmly. Expanded clones are given a class, and other clones once, few, many or no size at all.

v_call: TRBV10-3; j_call: TRBJ2-5; d_call: .; clone_size: .; cdr3_aa: CAISETSQGETQYF; cdr3_nt: TGTGCCATCAGTGAGACGAGCCAGGGAGAGACCCAGTACTTC
v_call: TRBV3-1; j_call: TRBJ2-2; d_call: .; clone_size: .; cdr3_aa: CASSLRQESTGELFF; cdr3_nt: TGTGCCAGCAGCCTCCGACAGGAGAGCACCGGGGAGCTGTTTTTT
v_call: TRBV6-2/TRBV6-3; j_call: TRBJ2-4; d_call: .; clone_size: few; cdr3_aa: CASSYEAQRNIQYF; cdr3_nt: TGTGCCAGCAGTTACGAGGCTCAGAGGAACATTCAGTACTTC
v_call: TRBV30; j_call: TRBJ2-1; d_call: .; clone_size: few; cdr3_aa: CAWASSYNEQFF; cdr3_nt: TGTGCCTGGGCCAGCTCCTACAATGAGCAGTTCTTC
v_call: TRBV20-1; j_call: TRBJ2-1; d_call: .; clone_size: once; cdr3_aa: CSAGSLPDNEQFF; cdr3_nt: TGCAGTGCTGGAAGTTTGCCTGACAATGAGCAGTTCTTC
v_call: TRBV20-1; j_call: TRBJ2-1; d_call: TRBD2; clone_size: .; cdr3_aa: CSASGGAGVSRNEQFF; cdr3_nt: TGCAGTGCATCGGGGGGGGCGGGAGTTTCGCGCAATGAGCAGTTCTTC
v_call: TRBV28; j_call: TRBJ2-5; d_call: .; clone_size: .; cdr3_aa: CASTQPGGQETQYF; cdr3_nt: TGTGCCAGCACCCAACCCGGGGGTCAAGAGACCCAGTACTTC
v_call: TRBV20-1; j_call: TRBJ2-5; d_call: TRBD2; clone_size: few; cdr3_aa: CSARESSGETQYF; cdr3_nt: TGCAGTGCTAGAGAATCTAGCGGGGAGACCCAGTACTTC
v_call: TRBV20-1; j_call: TRBJ2-3; d_call: .; clone_size: few; cdr3_aa: CSALGPRGADTQYF; cdr3_nt: TGCAGTGCTCTAGGACCGAGGGGTGCAGATACGCAGTATTTT
v_call: TRBV9; j_call: TRBJ2-7; d_call: TRBD1; clone_size: .; cdr3_aa: CASSVGGQGYEQYF; cdr3_nt: TGTGCCAGCAGCGTAGGCGGACAGGGGTACGAGCAGTACTTC
v_call: TRBV5-1; j_call: TRBJ2-5; d_call: .; clone_size: .; cdr3_aa: CTSSLWTDQETQYF; cdr3_nt: TGCACCAGCAGCTTGTGGACAGATCAAGAGACCCAGTACTTC
v_call: TRBV2; j_call: TRBJ2-2; d_call: TRBD1; clone_size: few; cdr3_aa: CASMTTPGQGAGELFF; cdr3_nt: TGTGCCAGCATGACCACTCCGGGACAGGGGGCCGGGGAGCTGTTTTTT
v_call: TRBV12-3/TRBV12-4; j_call: TRBJ2-5; d_call: TRBD2; clone_size: .; cdr3_aa: CASSNGLAGETQYF; cdr3_nt: TGTGCCAGCAGCAACGGACTAGCGGGAGAGACCCAGTACTTC
v_call: TRBV3-1; j_call: TRBJ2-7; d_call: .; clone_size: few; cdr3_aa: CASSQNPRGSYEQYF; cdr3_nt: TGTGCCAGCAGCCAAAACCCCAGGGGCTCCTACGAGCAGTACTTC
v_call: TRBV30; j_call: TRBJ2-3; d_call: .; clone_size: .; cdr3_aa: CACTLTGDTQYF; cdr3_nt: TGTGCCTGCACCCTGACAGGAGATACGCAGTATTTT
v_call: TRBV7-2; j_call: TRBJ2-3; d_call: TRBD2; clone_size: few; cdr3_aa: CASSLRRGRGTDTQYF; cdr3_nt: TGTGCCAGCAGCTTGAGGCGGGGGAGGGGCACAGATACGCAGTATTTT
v_call: TRBV15; j_call: TRBJ2-5; d_call: .; clone_size: once; cdr3_aa: CATSSPNRKTQYF; cdr3_nt: TGTGCCACCAGCAGTCCTAATCGGAAGACCCAGTACTTC
v_call: TRBV28; j_call: TRBJ2-7; d_call: .; clone_size: .; cdr3_aa: CASSLAAQGSYEQYF; cdr3_nt: TGTGCCAGCAGTTTGGCTGCCCAGGGCTCCTACGAGCAGTACTTC
v_call: TRBV20-1; j_call: TRBJ2-7; d_call: .; clone_size: few; cdr3_aa: CSARDHDYEQYF; cdr3_nt: TGCAGTGCTAGAGATCACGACTACGAGCAGTACTTC
v_call: TRBV6-2/TRBV6-3; j_call: TRBJ1-2; d_call: .; clone_size: .; cdr3_aa: CASSYTPVDADGYTF; cdr3_nt: TGTGCCAGCAGTTATACGCCGGTGGACGCGGATGGCTACACCTTC